Detailed here is one T cell receptor beta chain. What this receptor recognizes is not known. It has no much larger one-base neighbor in the sample; base qualities were not kept. The sample originates from a study of cytomegalovirus exposure and HLA in healthy donors (dated by TCRdb to 2017 to 2019). Looking at the study overall: An earlier analysis of several hundred of the donors reported about 250 Gb of sequence data and around 120 million unique TCR beta sequences from about 200 million T cells. An early release covering some 640 HLA-typed donors comprised 300 to 350 gigabases of sequencing data and 85 million or so unique TCR sequences. Of the approximately 370 genotyped donors, 81% were placed in the genetic ancestry cluster associated with self-reported Caucasian donors. The study aimed to test whether signatures of past pathogen exposure could be identified by cataloging public T cell receptors. The T cell repertoires of around 670 subjects were profiled by immunosequencing and related to cytomegalovirus serostatus. A separate validation cohort of over a hundred different subjects was used in addition to the 666-subject first cohort. To predict cytomegalovirus infection status, the study brought together high-throughput TCR immunosequencing, statistical association of individual TCRs with disease status, and machine learning. In a later analysis, previously published TCR beta repertoires from about 640 donors were re-analyzed and high-resolution HLA genotyping was added so that TCR occurrence patterns could be studied. Rather than using new phenotypic data, the later analysis identified candidate immune exposures from TCR beta sequences and from how often those sequences occurred across donors. An earlier analysis of about 600 of the donors used high-throughput TCR beta sequencing to judge whether each TCR beta V gene segment behaved as functional or pseudogenic. Alongside the repertoire data, information on donor age, sex, ethnicity and CMV serostatus was compiled. A later genetic analysis took genome-wide SNP genotypes for 398 of the 666 donors and used that subset as a discovery cohort. All discovery cohort repertoires had been generated using a single sequencing platform. HLA typing covered class I and class II loci at four-digit resolution. The number of typed donors differed by locus: about 629-640 for A, B, C, DRB1 and DQB1; 500 to 550 for DQA1; 606 for DPA1; and roughly 470 for DPB1. Roughly five DR-DQ haplotypes were handled as single units for association and clustering because linkage in the cohort was strong. Among a few hundred genotyped donors of the cohort, an average of approximately 230,000 unique TCR beta nucleotide sequences were sequenced per donor, roughly 20% of them non-productive.

Broader findings and caveats from the paper: An earlier analysis of approximately 530 of the donors showed that most TCR beta V segments appeared in productive rearrangements either about 87% or about 30% of the time, which broadly matched IMGT annotations. At a false discovery rate of 0.05, a later analysis linked 16,951 TCR beta sequences to specific HLA alleles. Roughly uniform sequencing depth across donors was assumed in presence/absence analyses, although this assumption may not hold. When HLA alleles, especially DR and DQ, strongly co-occurred, TCR associations were difficult to assign to individual alleles. The only immune exposure information available for the cohort was CMV serostatus. A later genetic analysis associated a missense DCLRE1C variant with V-gene and J-gene trimming of TCR beta chains, and an independent cohort replicated the association. Most TCR sequences were seen in very few donors, while some public TCRs were found in many individuals. The earlier analysis of 587 of the donors excluded roughly 17 rarely observed V segments, including chromosome 9 orphons, because counts were too low. HLA typing was unavailable for some donors at each locus, so association tests used only the typed subset. A further reported finding was that TCR beta sequences accurately predicted the HLA-A and HLA-B alleles for most subjects in the first cohort. Most CMV-associated TCR beta chains appeared to be HLA-restricted in a later analysis, and the HLA associations seemed to be driven largely by CMV exposure. The classifier was reported to diagnose cytomegalovirus status with high specificity and sensitivity in both the original cohort and the validation cohort. This cohort had only TCR beta chains sequenced, and the lack of alpha or paired-chain data limited which features could be detected. A later analysis reported that several top co-occurrence clusters appeared linked to parvovirus B19, influenza, CMV and Epstein-Barr virus. In a later genetic analysis, fewer N-insertions in productive TCRs were reported among donors in an Asian-associated ancestry cluster than the approximately 710-donor mean. In vitro tests confirmed that three of the cytomegalovirus-associated TCR beta chains recognize cytomegalovirus antigens. Correlated functional status among segregating V segments might reflect linkage disequilibrium, but an unknown experimental factor could not be ruled out. A cluster of highly shared sequence variants was judged likely to be a technical artifact of the sequencing pipeline. A total of 150 or so TCR beta chains were listed by the study as associated with cytomegalovirus. In a later analysis, HLA-associated TCR beta chains showed more clonal expansion and lower generation probabilities than non-associated chains that were equally common. A later analysis found that TCR association rates varied across HLA loci, with DRB1 alleles showing the most associated TCRs and HLA-C alleles the fewest. The authors suggested that the approach could potentially be generalized to other disease states and immunological phenotypes.

To prepare the library, the immunoSEQ multiplex PCR assay was applied. A mixture of 60 forward primers for TCR Vbeta segments and 13 reverse primers for TCR Jbeta segments was used in the multiplex PCR. The CDR3 region of rearranged TCR beta genes was amplified from genomic DNA by a multiplex PCR assay. The Illumina HiSeq System was used to sequence the amplified TCR beta libraries as 87-base-pair reads. The paper's data handling went like this. A later analysis tallied about 77 million unique TCR beta chains across the 550 to 850 repertoires, and around 10 million of those chains were shared by two or more donors. Raw reads were error-corrected and collapsed into unique sequences by a nearest-neighbor algorithm in which closely related sequences were merged to remove PCR and sequencing errors. CDR3 sequences were aligned to IMGT reference sequences to assign V, D and J gene segments. For a sequence to be retained, at least a six-nucleotide match to both a V gene segment and a J gene segment was required. A rearrangement counted as productive if the CDR3 had no stop codons and remained in frame with V and J, and every other rearrangement counted as non-productive. Following IMGT convention, CDR3 was defined as the stretch from the second conserved V-encoded cysteine to the conserved J-encoded phenylalanine. Sequences without an unambiguous match to a single V gene segment were excluded from the earlier analysis of several hundred of the donors. An earlier analysis of approximately 590 of the donors classified V segments as functional when productive rearrangements were above 56.7% and as segregating when the standard deviation between donors was above 5%. A statistical classification framework was built to diagnose cytomegalovirus status from the catalog of TCR beta chain sequences. In a later analysis, TCR nucleotide sequences were compared against IMGT/GENE-DB human TR gene sequences so that V and J genes could be assigned. In a later analysis, CDR3 sequences and most-parsimonious VDJ recombination scenarios were assigned using the TCRdist pipeline. In a later analysis, each TCR beta chain was defined by its CDR3 amino acid sequence together with its V-gene family, and reads without a unique V-gene family were excluded. To address suspected cross-contamination and a sequencing artifact, a later analysis removed 592 highly shared, low-generation-probability nucleotide sequences. In a later analysis, a clonal expansion index for each public chain was calculated from normalized within-repertoire ranks of inferred template counts. A later analysis computed generation probabilities with a VDJ recombination model fitted to out-of-frame rearrangements, and checked the results against IGoR. In a later analysis, TCR-TCR, TCR-HLA and TCR-CMV co-occurrence was scored with hypergeometric tests, and a repertoire-size bias correction was applied to TCR pairs. In a later analysis, false discovery rates were estimated by permuting HLA or CMV assignments 20 times. A later analysis grouped co-occurring TCRs with DBSCAN, adding TCRdist sequence similarity when clustering within HLA-allele-positive subsets. Co-occurrence clustering excluded repertoires with fewer than 30,000 or more than 120,000 public chains, plus five with anomalous nucleotide sharing. Held by TCRdb, this immuneACCESS table contains in-frame sequences only and omits some clones. Under half of the omission traces to an unresolved V gene where checked; the cause of the rest is unknown. V and J calls and clone size come straight from that table; D and trimming were deduced from the DNA. The sample table lists approximately 100,000 clones, around 72% of them with a count of one. Of the sample, approximately 11% is held by the ten largest clones.

The cohort comprised some 730 healthy bone marrow donors. At the time of sampling, all cohort members were nominally healthy, though unrecorded immune exposures were likely present. The donor was CMV seropositive and was included in the group of approximately 300 seropositive cohort members. A peripheral blood sample was collected from each donor, and TCR beta sequencing was performed on peripheral blood mononuclear cells. Genomic DNA was extracted from the blood cell samples with the Qiagen DNeasy Blood Extraction Kit. The TCR comes from a man aged 18 to 30 in good health and CMV-seropositive. Sequencing used PBMCs.

The CDR3: CASSPRGTNQPQHF. The base sequence is TGTGCCAGCAGTCCTCGGGGGACCAATCAGCCCCAGCATTTT. The chain couples TRBV6-6 to TRBJ1-5; the D segment could be TRBD1, given 5 matching bases. The CDR3 has 14 amino acids, counting the end cysteine and phenylalanine. The read is trimmed to its CDR3 DNA, 42 bases read in frame from base 1. V is clipped by 5 bases and J by 3 bases, and the sequence between their germline boundaries is 11 bases long. According to the germline V gene (reference sequence), CDR1 reads MNHNY and CDR2 reads SVGAGI.